A single sample gave rise to the 32 T cell receptor beta chains below, sequenced in a study of cytomegalovirus exposure and HLA in healthy donors. The PCR used 60 Vbeta and 13 Jbeta primers. Sequenced by immunoSEQ multiplex PCR; TCRdb stores in-frame clones only, minus some. The sample has 130,000 or so clones; 80% are singletons. Sequencing was carried out using PBMCs. These receptors were collected from a man in his thirties or forties in good health and CMV-seronegative.

This chain joins TRBV4-3 and TRBJ1-2; D gene uncertain. The CDR3 length is 15 residues. CDR1 and CDR2 (germline): LGHNA, YSLEER. V was shortened by 1 base and J by 2 bases, with 11 bases between the two germline ends. CDR3 in DNA: TGCGCCAGCAGCCAAGGGCTCGGAGAAAACTATGGCTACACCTTC. It yields the protein CASSQGLGENYGYTF.

The CDR3 sequence: CASSPDALAGDTGELFF. In DNA, the CDR3 is TGTGCCAGCAGCCCGGACGCACTAGCGGGAGACACCGGGGAGCTGTTTTTT. This chain uses TRBV5-4 with TRBJ2-2; 11 bases fit TRBD2. The V gene's germline CDR1 is SGHNT and CDR2 YYREEE (reference sequence). The J segment lost 3 bases and the V segment lost 4 bases, leaving 8 bases of the junction unmatched. The CDR3 sequence is 17 residues long.

The rearrangement uses TRBV30 and TRBJ2-2, with TRBD1 as a possible D gene (5 bases). Germline lookup yields CDR1 GTSNPN and CDR2 SVGIG (reference sequence). V shed 4 bases and J shed 6 bases, with 9 bases lying between them. The CDR3 is made up of 12 amino acids. CDR3 protein: CAWTVGPGELFF. CDR3 DNA: TGTGCCTGGACGGTGGGGCCCGGGGAGCTGTTTTTT.

This clone was recorded only once. The chain recombines TRBV6-5 with TRBJ1-5, with a possible D match to TRBD1 (6 bases). Germline CDR1 and CDR2: MNHEY and SVGAGI. The CDR3 totals 14 residues. Trimming took off 5 bases at V and 0 bases at J, with 8 bases between the two ends. The CDR3 sequence: CASSQGFSNQPQHF. The CDR3 DNA reads as TGTGCCAGCAGTCAGGGGTTTAGCAATCAGCCCCAGCATTTT.

CDR3 protein: CASSLDEWRANTEAFF. CDR3 coding DNA: TGCGCCAGCAGCTTGGATGAGTGGAGGGCGAACACTGAAGCTTTCTTT. The rearrangement joins TRBV5-1 to TRBJ1-1; D is uncertain. The CDR3 has 16 amino acids. Trimming took 0 bases from V and 1 from J, leaving 13 bases between them. Germline CDR1 is SGHRS and CDR2 is YFSETQ.

V is TRBV19 and J is TRBJ1-1, with D possibly TRBD1 on 5 matching bases. Trimming pared 8 bases from V and 1 base from J, leaving 8 bases between. The CDR3 has 12 residues. CDR1 is LNHDA, CDR2 SQIVND, per germline (reference sequence). The CDR3 coding sequence is TGTGCCAGTGCTACAGGGAACACTGAAGCTTTCTTT. Its protein is CASATGNTEAFF.

V and J are TRBV5-1 and TRBJ1-3; the match to TRBD1 covers 9 bases. This CDR3 contains 15 residues. Germline CDR1 SGHRS, CDR2 YFSETQ. Trimming at V came to 3 bases and at J to 2 bases, leaving 3 bases not matched to a gene. This CDR3 reads CASSSGTGPGNTIYF. For the CDR3, the DNA is TGCGCCAGCAGCTCCGGGACAGGGCCTGGAAACACCATATATTTT.

This clone was recorded only once. The genes are TRBV5-1 and TRBJ2-3; 11 nucleotides match TRBD2. The CDR3 covers 16 residues. Germline CDR1 and CDR2: SGHRS and YFSETQ. The ends lost 3 bases at V and 0 bases at J; junction bases unmatched: 3. The CDR3 sequence: CASSSLAGGSTDTQYF. CDR3 bases: TGCGCCAGCAGCTCCTTAGCGGGAGGGAGCACAGATACGCAGTATTTT.

The chain employs TRBV28 and TRBJ1-1; maybe TRBD1 (5 bases). The CDR3 sequence is 16 residues long. The V and J ends lost 4 bases and 1 base respectively, with 16 bases between them. Germline CDR1 reads MDHEN; CDR2 reads SYDVKM. CDR3 residues: CASSYSAGQGNTEAFF. CDR3 nucleotides: TGTGCCAGCAGTTATTCGGCAGGGCAGGGGAACACTGAAGCTTTCTTT.

This clone appeared a few times. This chain links TRBV6-5 with TRBJ2-3; D not resolved. The CDR3 is 13 residues long. V was shortened by 6 bases and J by 9 bases, with 16 bases between the two germline ends. Germline loops: CDR1 MNHEY, CDR2 SVGAGI. CDR3 sequence: CASSPVLRRTQYF. The DNA of the CDR3 is TGTGCCAGCAGCCCTGTTTTAAGGCGGACGCAGTATTTT.

The chain is built from TRBV7-8 and TRBJ2-2, with D tentatively TRBD2 (6 bases). CDR1 and CDR2 from the germline V gene are SGHVS and FQNEAQ. Trimming stripped 8 bases from V and 6 bases from J, with 10 bases between. This CDR3 has 12 residues. CDR3 loop: CASGGQSGELFF. The CDR3, as DNA: TGTGCCAGCGGAGGGCAGTCCGGGGAGCTGTTTTTT.

This chain connects TRBV27 to TRBJ1-2; TRBD1 matches 9 bases. The germline gives CDR1 MNHEY, CDR2 SMNVEV (reference sequence). Unmatched junction bases numbered 5, after V lost 6 bases and J lost 3 bases. The CDR3 spans 14 residues. CDR3 nucleotide sequence: TGTGCCAGCAGCAGACAGGGGGACTACTATGGCTACACCTTC. Translating gives CASSRQGDYYGYTF.

V gene TRBV4-1 combines with J gene TRBJ1-5, with D hard to call. The CDR3 contains 15 residues. Per the germline V gene, CDR1 is MGHRA and CDR2 is YSYEKL. V was cut by 0 bases and J by 4 bases, with 10 bases left in between. The chain's CDR3 is CASSQDGRGNQPQHF. In nucleotides, the CDR3 is TGCGCCAGCAGCCAAGATGGGCGTGGTAATCAGCCCCAGCATTTT.

As for this clone: One end of the junction does not line up with germline, which may come from a read error. The chain joins TRBV19 to TRBJ1-1; TRBD1 agrees at 11 bases. The CDR3 length is 15 residues. The germline V gene has CDR1 LNHDA and CDR2 SQIVND (reference sequence). As DNA, the CDR3 is TGTGCCAGTAGTAAGGGACAGGGGGTTTTTTCTGAGGCTTTCTTT. It yields the protein CASSKGQGVFSEAFF.

This sequence joins TRBV4-1 and TRBJ2-3, with 10 bases aligning to TRBD1. The CDR3 runs 16 residues. CDR1 and CDR2 (germline): MGHRA, YSYEKL. The trim removed 3 bases at V and 0 bases at J, leaving 3 bases unmatched. The CDR3: CASSHPDRGSTDTQYF. In DNA, the CDR3 is TGCGCCAGCAGCCACCCGGACAGGGGGAGCACAGATACGCAGTATTTT.

V and J are TRBV5-1 and TRBJ2-5; 13 bases match TRBD2. Germline trimming cut 3 bases from V and 2 bases from J; bases unmatched to any gene: 4. The CDR3 runs 16 residues. CDR1 SGHRS and CDR2 YFSETQ come from the germline V gene. The CDR3 protein is CASSWGTSGAQETQYF. The CDR3 DNA reads as TGCGCCAGCAGCTGGGGGACTAGCGGGGCTCAAGAGACCCAGTACTTC.

The DNA for the CDR3 is TGTGCCAGCAGCTTAGCGCTTCGGCTAGCGGGGAATGAGCAGTTCTTC. This gives the protein CASSLALRLAGNEQFF. The chain is built from TRBV7-2 and TRBJ2-1, with TRBD2 matching 9 bases. The CDR3 is 16 amino acids. V was pared by 0 bases and J by 7 bases, with 7 bases of the junction left unmatched. CDR1 and CDR2 from the germline V gene are SGHTA and FQGNSA.

The rearrangement uses TRBV4-3 and TRBJ2-1, with unresolved D. Germline-derived CDR1 and CDR2 are LGHNA and YSLEER. V dropped 2 bases and J dropped 1 base, with 18 bases sitting between them. The CDR3 covers 18 residues. DNA for the CDR3: TGCGCCAGCAGCCAAAGCGTCGATCGGGTCGGGTCCTACAATGAGCAGTTCTTC. It yields the protein CASSQSVDRVGSYNEQFF.

This chain joins TRBV27 and TRBJ2-5; D might be TRBD2 (5 bases). The V gene's germline CDR1 is MNHEY and CDR2 SMNVEV (reference sequence). CDR3 length: 15 amino acids. Trimming shortened V by 5 bases and J by 5 bases, and 18 bases separated the two germline ends. The CDR3 coding sequence is TGTGCCAGCAGTCCCCGATGGGAGCGAGTCGAGACCCAGTACTTC. Encoded protein: CASSPRWERVETQYF.

The count of this clone is one. The chain is built from TRBV10-1 and TRBJ1-6, with TRBD1 matching 8 bases. The V gene end was trimmed by 4 bases and the J gene end by 8 bases; junction bases not matched to a gene: 4. CDR1 is WNHNN, CDR2 SYGVQD, per germline (reference sequence). The CDR3 has 14 amino acids. The CDR3 bases are TGCGCCAGCAGTGGTGGACAGGGACATTCACCCCTCCACTTT. Protein: CASSGGQGHSPLHF.

The V and J genes are TRBV6-6 and TRBJ2-3; D is uncertain. The germline V and J ends were trimmed by 1 base and 0 bases, with 5 bases remaining between them. This CDR3 has 14 amino acids. Germline lookup yields CDR1 MNHNY and CDR2 SVGAGI (reference sequence). CDR3 in amino acids: CASSYLESTDTQYF. Written as DNA, the CDR3 is TGTGCCAGCAGTTACTTGGAGAGCACAGATACGCAGTATTTT.

This clone was recorded only once. This chain connects TRBV2 to TRBJ2-5; 8 bases align to TRBD1. The germline V gene encodes CDR1 SNHLY and CDR2 FYNNEI. V shed 7 bases and J 1 base; nucleotides not matched to a gene: 5. The CDR3 consists of 14 residues. The CDR3 nucleotides read TGTGCCAGCATCCCGGGGACAGGCCAAGAGACCCAGTACTTC. It specifies CASIPGTGQETQYF.

The chain is built from TRBV30 and TRBJ1-2; D ambiguous. The length of the CDR3 is 11 residues. The germline V gene encodes CDR1 GTSNPN and CDR2 SVGIG (reference sequence). V was clipped by 0 bases and J by 13 bases, with 12 bases between them. The CDR3 coding sequence is TGTGCCTGGAGTGTGGCACCCCCTCTCACCTTC. Protein: CAWSVAPPLTF. Full variable domain (rest looked up from reference TRBV30 and TRBJ1-2): SQTIHQWPATLVQPVGSPLSLECTVEGTSNPNLYWYRQAAGRGLQLLFYSVGIGQISSEVPQNLSASRPQDRQFILSSKKLLLSDSGFYLCAWSVAPPLTFGSGTRLTVV.

The gene calls are TRBV7-2 and TRBJ2-3, with D tentatively TRBD2 (5 bases). Germline V gives CDR1 SGHTA, CDR2 FQGNSA. CDR3 length equals 12 residues. V shed 6 bases and J shed 4 bases, with 8 bases lying between them. DNA of the CDR3: TGTGCCAGCAGTCCTAGCCCAGATACGCAGTATTTT. Translated: CASSPSPDTQYF.

V usage is TRBV5-1 and J usage is TRBJ2-5; 7 bases are a match to TRBD2. Germline V gene lookup returns CDR1 SGHRS and CDR2 YFSETQ. The CDR3 spans 15 residues. V was pared by 1 base and J by 2 bases, with 5 bases of the junction left unmatched. CDR3 sequence reads: CASSLQGGEQETQYF. In DNA form, the CDR3 reads TGCGCCAGCAGCTTGCAGGGAGGGGAACAAGAGACCCAGTACTTC.

The rearrangement uses TRBV4-3 and TRBJ2-7; 7 positions match TRBD2. The germline CDR1 and CDR2 sequences are LGHNA and YSLEER. This CDR3 has 15 amino acids. With 0 bases clipped from V and 3 bases from J, the junction kept 5 bases outside the gene matches. In DNA form, the CDR3 reads TGCGCCAGCAGCCAAGAACCGGCTAGCGGCTACGAGCAGTACTTC. Residues: CASSQEPASGYEQYF.

This rearrangement joins TRBV4-3 to TRBJ2-2; 7 bases agree with TRBD1. The CDR3 totals 16 residues. V shed 0 bases and J 3 bases; nucleotides not matched to a gene: 4. Germline values: CDR1 LGHNA, CDR2 YSLEER. CDR3 protein: CASSQDDRDDTGELFF. In DNA form, the CDR3 reads TGCGCCAGCAGCCAAGATGACAGGGACGACACCGGGGAGCTGTTTTTT.

The rearrangement joins TRBV2 to TRBJ1-2; TRBD1 is a possible D gene (5 bases). The CDR3 has 13 residues. Trimming left V 8 bases short and J 4 bases short, with 14 bases between. The germline CDR1 and CDR2 sequences are SNHLY and FYNNEI. DNA of the CDR3: TGTGCCAGCTTGGGGCAGCAGTTCTATGGCTACACCTTC. It encodes CASLGQQFYGYTF. Drawing the rest from reference TRBV2 and TRBJ1-2, the complete variable domain is EPEVTQTPSHQVTQMGQEVILRCVPISNHLYFYWYRQILGQKVEFLVSFYNNEISEKSEIFDDQFSVERPDGSNFTLKIRSTKLEDSAMYFCASLGQQFYGYTFGSGTRLTVV.

The chain has TRBV7-9 and TRBJ1-2; TRBD1 matches 7 bases. CDR3 size: 14 residues. The ends lost 3 bases at V and 4 bases at J; junction bases unmatched: 5. Germline assignment: CDR1 SEHNR and CDR2 FQNEAQ (reference sequence). The CDR3 protein is CASSFGTDTYGYTF. CDR3 bases: TGTGCCAGCAGCTTCGGGACAGACACCTATGGCTACACCTTC.

This chain uses TRBV6-5 with TRBJ2-2; TRBD1 agrees at 7 bases. Trimming cost V 6 bases and J 1 base; bases outside gene matches: 5. The CDR3 has 15 amino acids. CDR1 and CDR2 from the germline V gene are MNHEY and SVGAGI. CDR3 in amino acids: CASRGTEKNTGELFF. The CDR3 coding sequence is TGTGCCAGCAGGGGGACAGAGAAGAACACCGGGGAGCTGTTTTTT.

The CDR3 bases are TGTGCCTGGAGTCTCCAGGGGGCGCGACCGAAAGATCAGCCCCAGCATTTT. This sequence encodes CAWSLQGARPKDQPQHF. The rearrangement links TRBV30 to TRBJ1-5; 8 bases fit TRBD1. The CDR3 extends over 17 amino acids. Germline trimming cut 2 bases from V and 5 bases from J; bases unmatched to any gene: 14. In germline, CDR1 is GTSNPN, CDR2 SVGIG (reference sequence).

V and J are TRBV6-7 and TRBJ1-4; maybe TRBD1 (6 bases). TRBV6-7 is classed as an ORF, of uncertain function. Between the trimmed V and J ends, which lost 1 base and 4 bases, there was a span of 10 bases. This CDR3 contains 15 residues. Here the CDR3 reads CASSYWTDRNEKLFF. CDR3 in DNA: TGTGCCAGCAGTTACTGGACAGACCGTAATGAAAAACTGTTTTTT.